This TCR beta chain originates from a study of blood T cell repertoires in COVID-19. Study-level background: Samples taken during acute and convalescent COVID-19 were collected in the United States, Italy and Spain. Nucleic acid was either cDNA or gDNA, and it came from T cells, B-cell-depleted T cells, or PBMCs.

The sample holds a few counts of this clone. Repertoires were generated with immunoSEQ multiplex PCR, while TCRdb's copy carries only in-frame clones and drops some. The repertoire has around 150,000 clones, approximately 80% of them found once; the top ten carry 9.5% to 12%. V gave up 6 bases and J gave up 3 bases, with 15 bases separating them. The CDR3 runs 15 residues. Germline CDR1 is KGHDR and CDR2 is SFDVKD. The rearrangement uses TRBV24-1 and TRBJ2-3; TRBD2 might be the D (7 bases). The sample taken for sequencing was peripheral blood. This clonotype was sampled from a man aged 55 to 70 who had recovered from COVID-19. CDR3 protein: CATSLRRGGTDTQYF. In DNA form, the CDR3 reads TGTGCCACCAGTCTCCGCAGGGGAGGGACAGATACGCAGTATTTT.